The subject of this entry is one T cell receptor (beta chain). Its antigen is not known. This specimen belongs to a study of shared clonotypes between healthy human individuals. Study-wide points: Sharing across a few donors was seen in roughly 5% of naive CD4 clonotypes. Larger richness was generally estimated for naive than memory subsets. Depth was large, yet rarefaction showed that sorted-subset sequencing was incomplete.

The naive CD8 fraction comprised CD45RO-negative cells positively selected for CCR7 and excluded terminally differentiated effector memory CD45RA+ cells. Assay used: immunoSEQ multiplex PCR; TCRdb lists only in-frame clones, some missing. This table has roughly 2.1 million clones, 85% to 95% appearing once. The germline V gene has CDR1 SNHLY and CDR2 FYNNEI. The CDR3 extends over 16 amino acids. Losses at the gene ends were 2 bases for V and 4 bases for J; bases not matched to a gene: 8. The TCR was taken from a man between 18 and 35 years old in good health. Some clones in this sample may be carry-over from other donors' samples. Sequencing input: naive CD8+ T cells from PBMCs. The genes are TRBV2 and TRBJ2-7; 10 bases align to TRBD1. CDR3 region: CASSESLGQGLYEQYF. CDR3 sequence (DNA): TGTGCCAGCAGTGAATCTTTGGGACAGGGGTTGTACGAGCAGTACTTC.